This is a list of T cell receptor beta chains from one sample in a study of OX40 agonist ivuxolimab in advanced cancers. Using immunoSEQ multiplex PCR, the repertoire was profiled, and TCRdb retains in-frame clones only, with some absent. The sample has some 50,000 clones, over 65% seen once. The sequenced sample was CD4+ or CD8+ T cells sorted from blood, obtained in a trial of the OX40 agonist ivuxolimab. The receptors come from an adult with an advanced solid tumor such as melanoma, head and neck, liver or kidney cancer. CDR3s include the opening cysteine and the closing phenylalanine or tryptophan. D genes are given only for firm matches. Not all rows give a size; the values are once, few, many and, for expanded clones, a class.

D gene: TRBD2
J gene: TRBJ2-2
clone size: -
V gene: TRBV19
CDR3 length: 16
CDR3 DNA: TGTGCCAGTAGTATCTGGGTAGCGGGGGGCACCGGGGAGCTGTTTTTT
CDR3 protein: CASSIWVAGGTGELFF

D gene: -
J gene: TRBJ2-2
clone size: -
V gene: TRBV6-4
CDR3 length: 18
CDR3 DNA: TGTGCCAGCAGTGCCCGGGACAGTGGGACTACTAGGCCCGGGGAGCTGTTTTTT
CDR3 protein: CASSARDSGTTRPGELFF

D gene: -
J gene: TRBJ1-1
clone size: few
V gene: TRBV4-2
CDR3 length: 13
CDR3 DNA: TGTGCCAGCAGCCTCCAAGTGAACACTGAAGCTTTCTTT
CDR3 protein: CASSLQVNTEAFF

D gene: -
J gene: TRBJ1-4
clone size: -
V gene: TRBV6-5
CDR3 length: 13
CDR3 DNA: TGTGCCAGCAGCATGCATCTTAATGAAAAACTGTTTTTT
CDR3 protein: CASSMHLNEKLFF

D gene: TRBD1
J gene: TRBJ2-1
clone size: -
V gene: TRBV6-5
CDR3 length: 15
CDR3 DNA: TGTGCCAGCAGACGACAGGGGGCAAGAAGGAATGAGCAGTTCTTC
CDR3 protein: CASRRQGARRNEQFF

D gene: -
J gene: TRBJ2-7
clone size: -
V gene: TRBV6-6
CDR3 length: 14
CDR3 DNA: TGTGCCAGCAGTTACTCTTACAATCCCTACGAGCAGTACTTC
CDR3 protein: CASSYSYNPYEQYF

D gene: -
J gene: TRBJ1-2
clone size: -
V gene: TRBV2
CDR3 length: 13
CDR3 DNA: TGTGCCAGCAGTCTTGACAGTCCCTATGGCTACACCTTC
CDR3 protein: CASSLDSPYGYTF

D gene: TRBD1
J gene: TRBJ2-2
clone size: -
V gene: TRBV19
CDR3 length: 19
CDR3 DNA: TGTGCCATTAGGGCCCCGCGGGACAGGGGGTCGGCGAACACCGGGGAGCTGTTTTTT
CDR3 protein: CAIRAPRDRGSANTGELFF

D gene: TRBD1
J gene: TRBJ1-2
clone size: -
V gene: TRBV6-1
CDR3 length: 11
CDR3 DNA: TGTGCCAGCAGTGTGGACAGGGGCTACACCTTC
CDR3 protein: CASSVDRGYTF

D gene: -
J gene: TRBJ1-2
clone size: -
V gene: TRBV2
CDR3 length: 11
CDR3 DNA: TGTGCCAGCATCCGGGATGAGGGCTACACCTTC
CDR3 protein: CASIRDEGYTF

D gene: TRBD2
J gene: TRBJ2-1
clone size: -
V gene: TRBV6-1
CDR3 length: 15
CDR3 DNA: TGTGCCAGCAGTGAGCTAGCGGGCCCCTACAATGAGCAGTTCTTC
CDR3 protein: CASSELAGPYNEQFF

D gene: TRBD2
J gene: TRBJ2-3
clone size: -
V gene: TRBV11-2
CDR3 length: 16
CDR3 DNA: TGTGCCAGCAGCCTGTTTAGCGGGGGGAGCACAGATACGCAGTATTTT
CDR3 protein: CASSLFSGGSTDTQYF

D gene: -
J gene: TRBJ1-6
clone size: -
V gene: TRBV5-1
CDR3 length: 15
CDR3 DNA: TGCGCCAGCAGCTTTACCAGAGACTCGAATTCACCCCTCCACTTT
CDR3 protein: CASSFTRDSNSPLHF

D gene: TRBD1
J gene: TRBJ2-2
clone size: once
V gene: TRBV5-6
CDR3 length: 14
CDR3 DNA: TGTGCCAGCAGCTTAGGACAGGGTGTCGGGGAGCTGTTTTTT
CDR3 protein: CASSLGQGVGELFF

D gene: -
J gene: TRBJ1-1
clone size: once
V gene: TRBV2
CDR3 length: 14
CDR3 DNA: TGTGCCAGCAGTGAATTACCGATGAACACTGAAGCTTTCTTT
CDR3 protein: CASSELPMNTEAFF

D gene: TRBD2
J gene: TRBJ2-2
clone size: -
V gene: TRBV4-2
CDR3 length: 17
CDR3 DNA: TGTGCCAGCAGTTTCAGGACTAGCGGGGACCGCACCGGGGAGCTGTTTTTT
CDR3 protein: CASSFRTSGDRTGELFF

D gene: TRBD1
J gene: TRBJ1-1
clone size: -
V gene: TRBV27
CDR3 length: 15
CDR3 DNA: TGTGCCAGCAGTCCCCAGACAGGGGGCCTCACTGAAGCTTTCTTT
CDR3 protein: CASSPQTGGLTEAFF

D gene: TRBD1
J gene: TRBJ2-7
clone size: many
V gene: TRBV5-1
CDR3 length: 14
CDR3 DNA: TGCGCCAGCAGTTACAGGGGATCCACCTACGAGCAGTACTTC
CDR3 protein: CASSYRGSTYEQYF

D gene: -
J gene: TRBJ2-3
clone size: -
V gene: TRBV10-3
CDR3 length: 16
CDR3 DNA: TGTGCCATCAGTGAGCGGGAGAAACCCCCGGAGGATACGCAGTATTTT
CDR3 protein: CAISEREKPPEDTQYF

D gene: -
J gene: TRBJ2-7
clone size: few
V gene: TRBV18
CDR3 length: 14
CDR3 DNA: TGTGCCAGCTCACAAAGGGACATTACCTACGAGCAGTACTTC
CDR3 protein: CASSQRDITYEQYF

D gene: TRBD1
J gene: TRBJ2-3
clone size: -
V gene: TRBV19
CDR3 length: 17
CDR3 DNA: TGTGCCAGTAGTCCCAACAGGGGGGCGGCTTCAGTAGATACGCAGTATTTT
CDR3 protein: CASSPNRGAASVDTQYF

D gene: TRBD1
J gene: TRBJ2-7
clone size: -
V gene: TRBV14
CDR3 length: 14
CDR3 DNA: TGTGCCAGCAGCCGGGACAGGGGCCCCTACGAGCAGTACTTC
CDR3 protein: CASSRDRGPYEQYF

D gene: -
J gene: TRBJ2-2
clone size: -
V gene: TRBV7-2
CDR3 length: 14
CDR3 DNA: TGTGCCAGCAGCTTAACGGGGAACACCGGGGAGCTGTTTTTT
CDR3 protein: CASSLTGNTGELFF

D gene: -
J gene: TRBJ1-1
clone size: -
V gene: TRBV18
CDR3 length: 16
CDR3 DNA: TGTGCCAGCTCATTACAACGGGGGGGGAGGAACACTGAAGCTTTCTTT
CDR3 protein: CASSLQRGGRNTEAFF